The 8 T cell receptor beta chains in this list originate from one sample, sequenced in a study of CD8 T cells in Susac syndrome. Random hexamers were used to reverse transcribe an amount of roughly 0.5 to 1 ug RNA. TCRdb redid the calling of the immunoSEQ multiplex PCR reads with MiXCR, one entry per CDR3 protein. The sample lists more than 65,000 distinct CDR3 sequences, approximately 95% occurring once. Sequencing used CD8+ T cells from PBMCs. The receptors shown here come from a human donor in good health.

This chain uses TRBV28 with TRBJ1-6; D is ambiguous. The CDR3 consists of 15 residues. CDR1 MDHEN and CDR2 SYDVKM come from the germline V gene. V shed 3 bases and J shed 6 bases, with 12 bases lying between them. CDR3 in amino acids: CASSFPRLLNSPLHF. The CDR3 DNA reads as TGTGCCAGCAGTTTCCCCCGTCTTCTTAATTCACCCCTCCACTTT.

The J gene is TRBJ1-5, the V gene TRBV7-9; D is uncertain. The CDR3 sequence is 14 residues long. Germline V lookup: CDR1 SEHNR, CDR2 FQNEAQ (reference sequence). V dropped 5 bases and J dropped 6 bases, with 14 bases sitting between them. CDR3 coding DNA: TGTGCCAGCAGCCCCAGGTACCCCCCTCAGCCCCAGCATTTT. It codes for CASSPRYPPQPQHF. The entire variable domain, with the rest obtained from reference TRBV7-9 and TRBJ1-5, is as follows: DTGVSQNPRHKITKRGQNVTFRCDPISEHNRLYWYRQTLGQGPEFLTYFQNEAQLEKSRLLSDRFSAERPKGSFSTLEIQRTEQGDSAMYLCASSPRYPPQPQHFGDGTRLSIL.

The chain is built from TRBV6-2 or TRBV6-3 and TRBJ2-2; the match to TRBD1 covers 9 bases. Losses at the gene ends were 8 bases for V and 7 bases for J; bases not matched to a gene: 14. This CDR3 is 16 amino acids long. The V gene's germline CDR1 is MNHEY and CDR2 SVGEGT. As DNA, the CDR3 is TGTGCCAGCGCCCTCCTGAACAGGGGGCTGAGCGGGGAGCTGTTTTTT. Amino acids: CASALLNRGLSGELFF.

The chain has TRBV6-1 and TRBJ2-5; a possible D gene is TRBD1 (6 bases). CDR3 length equals 15 residues. From germline, CDR1 is MNHNS and CDR2 SASEGT. Trimming shortened V by 3 bases and J by 2 bases, and 13 bases separated the two germline ends. This CDR3 is CASSEGHGLQETQYF. CDR3 DNA: TGTGCCAGCAGTGAGGGACACGGACTTCAAGAGACCCAGTACTTC.

The chain recombines TRBV7-3 with TRBJ2-5, with 7 positions matching TRBD1. With V trimmed by 5 bases and J by 3 bases, 3 bases remained unmatched. The CDR3 totals 13 residues. Germline V gives CDR1 SGHTA, CDR2 FQGTGA. DNA of the CDR3: TGTGCCAGCAGCCAGGGACAGAAAGAGACCCAGTACTTC. Its translation is CASSQGQKETQYF.

This clonotype has a handful of counts. This rearrangement joins TRBV7-9 to TRBJ1-1; D is unresolved. Germline-derived CDR1 and CDR2 are SEHNR and FQNEAQ (reference sequence). Between the trimmed V and J ends, which lost 6 bases and 3 bases, there was a span of 5 bases. The CDR3 is 11 residues long. The CDR3 loop is CASRADTEAFF. The CDR3 DNA sequence: TGTGCCAGCAGAGCAGACACTGAAGCTTTCTTT.

The CDR3 is CASRDRDWHEQYF. As DNA, the CDR3 is TGTGCCAGCAGGGATAGGGATTGGCACGAGCAGTACTTC. The chain joins TRBV7-9 to TRBJ2-7; D gene uncertain. Trimming stripped 6 bases from V and 5 bases from J, with 14 bases between. This CDR3 has 13 amino acids. Germline CDR1 and CDR2: SEHNR and FQNEAQ (reference sequence).

The CDR3 region is CASYGTDFYNEQFF. CDR3 nucleotides: TGCGCCAGTTACGGGACAGACTTCTACAATGAGCAGTTCTTC. The genes are TRBV10-2 and TRBJ2-1; 7 bases agree with TRBD1. Unmatched junction bases numbered 8, after V lost 9 bases and J lost 3 bases. The CDR3 has 14 residues. In germline, CDR1 is WSHSY, CDR2 SAAADI.